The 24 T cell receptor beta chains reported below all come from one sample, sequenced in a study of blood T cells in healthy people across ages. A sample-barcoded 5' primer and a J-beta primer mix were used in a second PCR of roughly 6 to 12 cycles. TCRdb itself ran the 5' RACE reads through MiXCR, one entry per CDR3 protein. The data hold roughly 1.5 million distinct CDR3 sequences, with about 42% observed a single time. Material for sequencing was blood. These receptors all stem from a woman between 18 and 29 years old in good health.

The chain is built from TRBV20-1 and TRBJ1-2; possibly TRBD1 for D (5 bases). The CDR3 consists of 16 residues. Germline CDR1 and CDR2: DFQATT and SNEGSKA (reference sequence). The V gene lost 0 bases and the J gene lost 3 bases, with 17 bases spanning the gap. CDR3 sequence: CSARDPGDLRDYGYTF. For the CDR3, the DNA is TGCAGTGCTAGAGATCCCGGGGACCTAAGGGACTATGGCTACACCTTC.

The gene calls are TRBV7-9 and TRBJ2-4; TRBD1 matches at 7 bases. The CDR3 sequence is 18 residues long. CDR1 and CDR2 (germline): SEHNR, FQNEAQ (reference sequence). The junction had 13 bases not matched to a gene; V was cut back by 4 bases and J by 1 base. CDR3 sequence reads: CASSSIPPQTGAKNIQYF. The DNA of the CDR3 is TGTGCCAGCAGCTCCATCCCTCCTCAGACAGGGGCCAAAAACATTCAGTACTTC.

The CDR3 nucleotides are TGTGCCAGCAGTTATGCCGGGACAGGAAGAGAGCAGTACTTC. It codes for CASSYAGTGREQYF. The chain combines TRBV6-2 or TRBV6-3 with TRBJ2-7; TRBD1 matches 8 bases. Trimming cost V 3 bases and J 7 bases; bases outside gene matches: 8. In germline, CDR1 is MNHEY, CDR2 SVGEGT. The CDR3 has 14 residues.

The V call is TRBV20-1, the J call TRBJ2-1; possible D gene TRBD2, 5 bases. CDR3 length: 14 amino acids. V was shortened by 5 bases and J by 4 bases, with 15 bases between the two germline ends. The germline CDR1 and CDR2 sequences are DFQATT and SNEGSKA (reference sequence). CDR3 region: CSAGPRGAYNEQFF. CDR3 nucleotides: TGCAGTGCTGGCCCCCGGGGTGCTTACAATGAGCAGTTCTTC.

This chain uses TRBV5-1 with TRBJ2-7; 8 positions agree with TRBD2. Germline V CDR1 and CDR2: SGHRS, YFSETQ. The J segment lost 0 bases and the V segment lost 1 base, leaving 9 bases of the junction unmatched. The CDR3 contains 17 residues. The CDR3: CASSLREGVRGSYEQYF. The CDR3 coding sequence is TGCGCCAGCAGCTTGCGGGAGGGGGTAAGGGGCTCCTACGAGCAGTACTTC.

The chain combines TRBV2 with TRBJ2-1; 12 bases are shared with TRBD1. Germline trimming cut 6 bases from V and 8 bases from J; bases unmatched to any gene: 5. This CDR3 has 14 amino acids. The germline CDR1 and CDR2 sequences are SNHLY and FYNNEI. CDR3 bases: TGTGCCAGCAGCCGGGACAGGGGGCGAGATGAGCAGTTCTTC. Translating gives CASSRDRGRDEQFF.

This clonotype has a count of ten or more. The CDR3 DNA sequence: TGCAGCGTTGAAGGGGGGCGAGAAATCACAGATACGCAGTATTTT. Translating it yields CSVEGGREITDTQYF. This sequence joins TRBV29-1 and TRBJ2-3, with a weak D call TRBD1 (6 bases). V was cut by 1 base and J by 2 bases, with 13 bases left in between. The CDR3 sequence is 15 residues long. CDR1 and CDR2 (germline): SQVTM, ANQGSEA.

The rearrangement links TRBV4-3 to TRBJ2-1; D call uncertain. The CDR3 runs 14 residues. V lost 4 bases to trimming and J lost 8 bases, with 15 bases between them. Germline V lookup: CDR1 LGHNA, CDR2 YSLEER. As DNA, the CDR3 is TGCGCCAGCAGCCCCGCTTCCCCCTCGGATGAGCAGTTCTTC. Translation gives CASSPASPSDEQFF.

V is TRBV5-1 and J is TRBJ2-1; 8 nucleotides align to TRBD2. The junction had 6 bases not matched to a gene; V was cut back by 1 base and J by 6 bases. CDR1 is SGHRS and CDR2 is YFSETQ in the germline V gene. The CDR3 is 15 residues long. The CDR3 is CASSLLGTRTNEQFF. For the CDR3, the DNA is TGCGCCAGCAGCTTGCTAGGGACTAGAACCAATGAGCAGTTCTTC.

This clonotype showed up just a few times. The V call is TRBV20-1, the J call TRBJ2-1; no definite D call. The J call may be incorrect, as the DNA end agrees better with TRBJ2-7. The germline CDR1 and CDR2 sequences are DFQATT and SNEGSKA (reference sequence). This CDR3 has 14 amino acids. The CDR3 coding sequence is TGCAGTGCTAGCGGGCCGAGCTCCTACAATGAGCAGTACTTC. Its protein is CSASGPSSYNEQYF.

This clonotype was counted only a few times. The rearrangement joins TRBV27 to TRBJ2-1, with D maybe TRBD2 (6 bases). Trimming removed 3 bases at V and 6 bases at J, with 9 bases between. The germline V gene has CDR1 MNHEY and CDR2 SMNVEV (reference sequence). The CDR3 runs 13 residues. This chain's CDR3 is CASSFGGVNEQFF. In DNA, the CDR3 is TGTGCCAGCAGTTTTGGAGGGGTCAATGAGCAGTTCTTC.

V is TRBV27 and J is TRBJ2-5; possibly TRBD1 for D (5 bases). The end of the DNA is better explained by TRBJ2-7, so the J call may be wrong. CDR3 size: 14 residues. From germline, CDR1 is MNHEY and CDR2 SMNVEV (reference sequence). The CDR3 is CASSATGTPREQYF. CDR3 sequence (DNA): TGTGCCAGCAGCGCAACAGGAACCCCACGCGAGCAGTACTTC.

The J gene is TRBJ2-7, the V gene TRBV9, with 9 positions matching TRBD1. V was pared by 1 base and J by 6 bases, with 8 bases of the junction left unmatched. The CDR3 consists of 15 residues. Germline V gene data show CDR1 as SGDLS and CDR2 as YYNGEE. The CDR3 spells CASSVSGTGLVEQYF. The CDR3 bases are TGTGCCAGCAGCGTATCCGGGACAGGGCTCGTCGAGCAGTACTTC.

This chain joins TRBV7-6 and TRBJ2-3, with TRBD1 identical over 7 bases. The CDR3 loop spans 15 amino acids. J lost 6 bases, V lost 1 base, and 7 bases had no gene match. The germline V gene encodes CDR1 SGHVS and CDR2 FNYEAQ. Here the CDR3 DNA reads TGTGCCAGCAGCTTAGTCCAGGGGGTCTATGATACGCAGTATTTT. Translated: CASSLVQGVYDTQYF.

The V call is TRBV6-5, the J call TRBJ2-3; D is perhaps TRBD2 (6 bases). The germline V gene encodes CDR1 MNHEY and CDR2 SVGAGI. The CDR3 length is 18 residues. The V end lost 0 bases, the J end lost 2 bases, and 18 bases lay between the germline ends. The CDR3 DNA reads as TGTGCCAGCAGTTACTCGATGTCCGGAGGGGCGATCACAGATACGCAGTATTTT. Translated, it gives CASSYSMSGGAITDTQYF.

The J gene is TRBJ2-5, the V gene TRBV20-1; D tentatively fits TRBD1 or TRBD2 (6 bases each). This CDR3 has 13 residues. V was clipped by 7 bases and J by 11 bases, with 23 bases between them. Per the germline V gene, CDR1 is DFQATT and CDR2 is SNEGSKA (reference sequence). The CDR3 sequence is CSVVWGAYNEQYF. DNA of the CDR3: TGCAGTGTGGTTTGGGGGGCCTACAATGAGCAGTACTTC.

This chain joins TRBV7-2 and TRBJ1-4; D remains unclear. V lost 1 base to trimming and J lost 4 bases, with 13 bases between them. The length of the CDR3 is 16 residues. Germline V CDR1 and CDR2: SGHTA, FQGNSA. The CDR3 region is CASSLERALGNEKLFF. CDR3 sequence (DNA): TGTGCCAGCAGCTTAGAGAGGGCTCTGGGTAATGAAAAACTGTTTTTT.

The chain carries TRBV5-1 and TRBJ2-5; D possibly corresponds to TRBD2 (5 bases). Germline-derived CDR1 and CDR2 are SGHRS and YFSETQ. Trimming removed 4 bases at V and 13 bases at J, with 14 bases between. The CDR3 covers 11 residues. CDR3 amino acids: CASSTGIRRYF. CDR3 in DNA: TGCGCCAGCAGCACCGGGATTCGAAGGTACTTC.

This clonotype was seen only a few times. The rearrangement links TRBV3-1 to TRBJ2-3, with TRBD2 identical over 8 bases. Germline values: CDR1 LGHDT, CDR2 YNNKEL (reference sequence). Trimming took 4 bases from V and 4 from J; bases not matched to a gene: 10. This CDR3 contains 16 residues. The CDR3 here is CASSRSQRENSDTQYF. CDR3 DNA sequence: TGTGCCAGCAGCCGTTCACAGCGGGAGAATTCAGATACGCAGTATTTT.

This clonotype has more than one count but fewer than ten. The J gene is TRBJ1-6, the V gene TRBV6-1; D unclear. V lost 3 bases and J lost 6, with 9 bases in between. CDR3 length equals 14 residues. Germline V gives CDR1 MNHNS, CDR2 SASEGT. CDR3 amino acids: CASSEGFSNSPLHF. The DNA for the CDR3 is TGTGCCAGCAGTGAGGGATTCTCTAATTCACCCCTCCACTTT.

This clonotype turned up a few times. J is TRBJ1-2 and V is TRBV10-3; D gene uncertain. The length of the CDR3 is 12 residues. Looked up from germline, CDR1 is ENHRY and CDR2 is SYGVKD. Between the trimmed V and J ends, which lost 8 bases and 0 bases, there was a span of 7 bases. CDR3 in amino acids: CAIAESNYGYTF. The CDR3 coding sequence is TGTGCCATCGCGGAATCTAACTATGGCTACACCTTC.

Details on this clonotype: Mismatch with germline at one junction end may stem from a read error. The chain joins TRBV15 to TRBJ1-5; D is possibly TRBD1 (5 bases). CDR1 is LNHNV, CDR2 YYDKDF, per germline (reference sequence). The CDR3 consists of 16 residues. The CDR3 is CATSRDIRDGDQPLHF. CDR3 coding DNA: TGTGCCACCAGCCGAGACATCAGGGATGGTGATCAGCCCCTGCATTTT.

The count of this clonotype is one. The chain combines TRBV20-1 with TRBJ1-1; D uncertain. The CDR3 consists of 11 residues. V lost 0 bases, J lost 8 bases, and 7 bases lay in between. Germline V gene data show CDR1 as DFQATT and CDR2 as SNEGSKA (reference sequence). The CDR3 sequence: CSARDLLEAFF. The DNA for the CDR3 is TGCAGTGCTAGAGATCTCCTGGAAGCTTTCTTT.

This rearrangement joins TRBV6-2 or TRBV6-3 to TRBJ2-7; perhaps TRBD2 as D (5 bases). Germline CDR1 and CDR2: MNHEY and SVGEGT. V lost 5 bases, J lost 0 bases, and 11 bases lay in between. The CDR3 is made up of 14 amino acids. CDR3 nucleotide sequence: TGTGCCAGCAGTATGCTGGGGAGCTCCTACGAGCAGTACTTC. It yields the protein CASSMLGSSYEQYF.